This TCR beta chain comes out of a study of T-cell reconstitution after alpha-beta-depleted transplantation in children. Library preparation (for TCRbeta) was performed with unique molecular identifiers. From the PCR reads, TCRdb called clonotypes with MiXCR, one entry per CDR3 protein. The sample holds approximately 390,000 distinct CDR3 sequences, about 11% seen once. This clonotype was found many times. The CDR3 covers 14 residues. Germline trimming cut 3 bases from V and 0 bases from J; bases unmatched to any gene: 2. Germline loops: CDR1 SGHRS, CDR2 YFSETQ. The receptor comes from a human donor who donated a stem cell graft to a child with acute myeloid leukemia. The specimen was PBMCs from the stem cell graft donor, collected from the stem cell graft. The gene calls are TRBV5-1 and TRBJ1-1; 7 nucleotides line up with TRBD1. The CDR3 loop reads CASSSTGVNTEAFF. The CDR3 bases are TGCGCCAGCAGCTCTACAGGGGTGAACACTGAAGCTTTCTTT.